Detailed here is one TCR beta chain. The same CDR3 also results from other DNA sequences found in this sample. This sample is part of a study of shared clonotypes between healthy human individuals. Some clones are missing from TCRdb's copy, which holds only in-frame ones; the method was immunoSEQ multiplex PCR. Among about 2,500,000 clones, approximately 94% were seen once, and the ten largest hold about 0.13%. Sequenced sample: naive CD4+ T cells sorted from blood. Specified subset: CD45RA+ positively selected. This sequence originates from a young man in good health.

As DNA, the CDR3 is TGTGCCAGCAGGGTTCCTGGGGCCAACGTCCTGACTTTC. The encoded protein is CASRVPGANVLTF. The chain joins TRBV6-5 to TRBJ2-6; D remains ambiguous. CDR1 and CDR2 (germline): MNHEY, SVGAGI. CDR3 size: 13 residues. V lost 6 bases to trimming and J lost 2 bases, with 5 bases between them.